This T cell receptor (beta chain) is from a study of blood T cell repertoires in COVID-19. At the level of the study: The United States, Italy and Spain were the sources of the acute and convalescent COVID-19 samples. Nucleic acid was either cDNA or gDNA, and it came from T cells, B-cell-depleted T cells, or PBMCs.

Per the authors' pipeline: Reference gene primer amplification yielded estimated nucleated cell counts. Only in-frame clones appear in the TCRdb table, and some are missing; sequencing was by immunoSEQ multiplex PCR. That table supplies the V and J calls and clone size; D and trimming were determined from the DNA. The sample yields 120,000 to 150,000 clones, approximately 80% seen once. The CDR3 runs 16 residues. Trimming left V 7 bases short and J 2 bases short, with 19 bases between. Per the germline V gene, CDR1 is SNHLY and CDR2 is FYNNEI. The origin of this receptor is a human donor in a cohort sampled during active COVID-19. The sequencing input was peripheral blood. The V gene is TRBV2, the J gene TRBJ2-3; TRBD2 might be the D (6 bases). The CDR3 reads CASIPGGSGLTDTQYF. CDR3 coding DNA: TGTGCCAGCATACCCGGGGGTAGCGGCCTCACAGATACGCAGTATTTT.